One sample yielded the 15 T cell receptor beta chains listed below, sequenced in a study of T-cell reconstitution after alpha-beta-depleted transplantation in children. Unique molecular identifiers featured in how the TCRbeta library was prepared. Via MiXCR, TCRdb re-called the PCR reads, giving one row per CDR3 protein. Of about 200,000 distinct CDR3 sequences listed, approximately 8.4% are singletons. The starting material was PBMCs, mostly from graft donor cells, obtained 360 days after TCRalphabeta/CD19-depleted stem cell transplant. The receptors here all came from a male patient aged 2-9 years who had a stem cell transplant for acute myeloid leukemia, so the T cells may come from the graft donor.

The chain links TRBV12-5 to TRBJ1-1, with no clear D. The CDR3 is made up of 10 amino acids. The V and J ends lost 1 base and 12 bases respectively, with 6 bases between them. Germline lookup yields CDR1 LGHNT and CDR2 FRNRAP. As DNA, the CDR3 is TGTGCTAGTGGTTTGGGGAGGACTTTCTTT. Translated, it gives CASGLGRTFF.

This clonotype was counted many times. The rearrangement joins TRBV20-1 to TRBJ1-3; the D is unclear. Trimming stripped 4 bases from V and 0 bases from J, with 13 bases between. CDR1 is DFQATT, CDR2 SNEGSKA, per germline (reference sequence). The CDR3 is made up of 15 amino acids. The CDR3 sequence: CSANSRSSSGNTIYF. The CDR3 DNA reads as TGCAGTGCTAACTCCAGGTCGAGCTCTGGAAACACCATATATTTT.

This clonotype was observed at least ten times. The V gene is TRBV12-3 or TRBV12-4, the J gene TRBJ2-7; D may match TRBD1 or TRBD2 (6 bases each). This CDR3 has 13 residues. V was pared by 5 bases and J by 8 bases, with 16 bases between. The CDR3: CASSPGEVDKQYF. In DNA, the CDR3 is TGTGCCAGCAGTCCAGGGGAGGTTGACAAGCAGTACTTC.

This clonotype occurred a few times. The chain carries TRBV7-6 and TRBJ2-1; a weak D match, TRBD1 (6 bases). This CDR3 region has 18 residues. Germline CDR1 and CDR2: SGHVS and FNYEAQ. V lost 5 bases to trimming and J lost 2 bases, with 22 bases between them. The CDR3: CASSQFYPDRRAYNEQFF. As DNA, the CDR3 is TGTGCCAGCAGCCAATTCTACCCGGACAGAAGGGCCTACAATGAGCAGTTCTTC.

The chain has TRBV9 and TRBJ2-1; TRBD2 matches 7 bases. The germline V gene encodes CDR1 SGDLS and CDR2 YYNGEE. This CDR3 spans 15 amino acids. V was clipped by 0 bases and J by 3 bases; unmatched bases: 3. The CDR3 sequence: CASSVGLAIYNEQFF. The DNA for the CDR3 is TGTGCCAGCAGCGTAGGACTAGCAATCTACAATGAGCAGTTCTTC. The full variable domain, in which reference TRBV9 and TRBJ2-1 provide the parts outside the CDR3, is DSGVTQTPKHLITATGQRVTLRCSPRSGDLSVYWYQQSLDQGLQFLIQYYNGEERAKGNILERFSAQQFPDLHSELNLSSLELGDSALYFCASSVGLAIYNEQFFGPGTRLTVL.

This clonotype came up a few times. The rearrangement links TRBV29-1 to TRBJ2-5; 11 nucleotides line up with TRBD1. The CDR3 length is 13 residues. Trimming removed 8 bases from V and 5 bases from J; junction bases left unmatched: 7. From germline, CDR1 is SQVTM and CDR2 ANQGSEA. The CDR3 loop reads CSHYGQGAETQYF. The CDR3 nucleotides read TGCAGCCATTATGGACAGGGGGCGGAGACCCAGTACTTC.

This clonotype was recorded at least ten times. The V gene is TRBV7-2, the J gene TRBJ2-5; D might be TRBD2 (6 bases). CDR3 length equals 15 residues. V lost 3 bases, J lost 4 bases, and 15 bases lay in between. Looked up from germline, CDR1 is SGHTA and CDR2 is FQGNSA. The CDR3 nucleotides are TGTGCCAGCAGCTTCAATGGGGTGGGGGGAGAGACCCAGTACTTC. Amino acids: CASSFNGVGGETQYF.

This clonotype was counted only a few times. The chain employs TRBV20-1 and TRBJ2-7; TRBD2 matches 7 bases. Germline V gene sequence: CDR1 DFQATT, CDR2 SNEGSKA (reference sequence). This CDR3 has 13 amino acids. V lost 3 bases to trimming and J lost 3 bases; unmatched junction nucleotides: 5. The CDR3 spells CSASTSASYEQYF. The CDR3 coding sequence is TGCAGTGCTAGCACTAGCGCCAGCTACGAGCAGTACTTC.

This clonotype was observed at least ten times. The rearrangement links TRBV10-3 to TRBJ2-3; possibly TRBD1 for D (6 bases). The CDR3 has 15 residues. The ends were cut back, 3 bases at V and 2 bases at J, with 12 bases in the middle. Germline V gives CDR1 ENHRY, CDR2 SYGVKD. The CDR3 DNA reads as TGTGCCATCAGTGACGCACAGGGATTCACAGATACGCAGTATTTT. Its protein product is CAISDAQGFTDTQYF.

This clonotype was detected only a few times. This chain uses TRBV5-1 with TRBJ2-5; D may be TRBD2 (6 bases). V was pared by 0 bases and J by 2 bases, with 11 bases between. Per germline, CDR1 SGHRS and CDR2 YFSETQ. The CDR3 length is 15 residues. The CDR3 DNA reads TGCGCCAGCAGCTTGGCGCCCGCGGGGCAAGAGACCCAGTACTTC. It specifies CASSLAPAGQETQYF.

J is TRBJ2-2 and V is TRBV18, with a possible D match to TRBD2 (5 bases). The CDR3 runs 14 residues. V lost 8 bases to trimming and J lost 1 base, with 11 bases between them. CDR1 is KGHSH, CDR2 LQKENI, per germline. CDR3 protein: CASPRGGNTGELFF. The CDR3 bases are TGTGCCAGCCCCCGCGGAGGGAACACCGGGGAGCTGTTTTTT.

This clonotype was picked up a small number of times. This sequence joins TRBV27 and TRBJ2-2; D perhaps matches TRBD1 (5 bases). In germline, CDR1 is MNHEY, CDR2 SMNVEV (reference sequence). Trimming removed 8 bases at V and 6 bases at J, with 10 bases between. The CDR3 contains 12 residues. The DNA of the CDR3 is TGTGCCAGCCGACAGCCGTCCGGGGAGCTGTTTTTT. As protein: CASRQPSGELFF.

This clonotype was detected many times. The gene calls are TRBV20-1 and TRBJ1-1; 7 bases fit TRBD1. Germline-derived CDR1 and CDR2 are DFQATT and SNEGSKA (reference sequence). Unmatched junction bases numbered 1, after V lost 0 bases and J lost 3 bases. This CDR3 spans 13 amino acids. The CDR3 sequence is CSARDDRDTEAFF. Here the CDR3 DNA reads TGCAGTGCTAGAGATGACAGGGACACTGAAGCTTTCTTT.

This clonotype was seen only a few times. The rearrangement joins TRBV3-1 to TRBJ2-2; 8 bases are shared with TRBD1. CDR1 is LGHDT and CDR2 is YNNKEL in the germline V gene (reference sequence). J lost 4 bases, V lost 0 bases, and 4 bases had no gene match. This CDR3 contains 16 residues. The CDR3 is CASSQEGQGPTGELFF. CDR3 DNA: TGTGCCAGCAGCCAAGAAGGACAGGGCCCCACCGGGGAGCTGTTTTTT.

This clonotype was observed many times. The chain has TRBV20-1 and TRBJ2-1, with TRBD2 identical over 7 bases. Germline CDR1 DFQATT, CDR2 SNEGSKA (reference sequence). V was clipped by 4 bases and J by 12 bases; unmatched bases: 9. The CDR3 has 12 amino acids. The CDR3 region has the DNA TGCAGTGCTACCCTGAGCGGGATATGGCAGTTCTTC. As protein: CSATLSGIWQFF.